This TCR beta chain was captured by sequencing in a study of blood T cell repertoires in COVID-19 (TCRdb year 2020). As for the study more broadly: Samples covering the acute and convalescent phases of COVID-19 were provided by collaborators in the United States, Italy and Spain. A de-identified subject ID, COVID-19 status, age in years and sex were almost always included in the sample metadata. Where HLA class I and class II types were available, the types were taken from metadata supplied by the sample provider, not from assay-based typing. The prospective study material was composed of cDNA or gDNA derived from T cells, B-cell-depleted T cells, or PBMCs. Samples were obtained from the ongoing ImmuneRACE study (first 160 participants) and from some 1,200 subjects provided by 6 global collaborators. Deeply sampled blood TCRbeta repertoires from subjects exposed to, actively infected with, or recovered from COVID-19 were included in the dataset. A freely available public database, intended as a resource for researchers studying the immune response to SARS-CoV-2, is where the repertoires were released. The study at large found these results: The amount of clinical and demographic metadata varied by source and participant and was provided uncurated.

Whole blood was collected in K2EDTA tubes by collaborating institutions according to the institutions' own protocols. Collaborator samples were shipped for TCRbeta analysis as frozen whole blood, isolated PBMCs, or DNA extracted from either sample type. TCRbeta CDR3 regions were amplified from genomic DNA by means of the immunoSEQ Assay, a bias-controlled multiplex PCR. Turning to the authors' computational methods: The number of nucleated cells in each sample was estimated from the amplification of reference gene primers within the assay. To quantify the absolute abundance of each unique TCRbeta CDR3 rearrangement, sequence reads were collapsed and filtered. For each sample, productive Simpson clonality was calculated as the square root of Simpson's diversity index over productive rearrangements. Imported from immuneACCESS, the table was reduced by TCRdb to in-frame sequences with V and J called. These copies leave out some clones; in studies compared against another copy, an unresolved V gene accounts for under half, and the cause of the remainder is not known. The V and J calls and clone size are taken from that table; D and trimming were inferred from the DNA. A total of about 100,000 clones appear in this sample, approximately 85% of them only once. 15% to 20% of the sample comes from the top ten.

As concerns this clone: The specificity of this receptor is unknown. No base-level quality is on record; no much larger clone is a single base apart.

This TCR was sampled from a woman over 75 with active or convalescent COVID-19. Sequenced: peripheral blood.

In nucleotides, the sequence is TGTGCCAGCAGCCCGGACAGAGAGAACACTGAAGCTTTCTTT. Its product reads: CASSPDRENTEAFF. This receptor chain uses TRBV7-2 and TRBJ1-1; matching of 6 bases hints at TRBD1 as the D gene. CDR1 and CDR2 were assigned from the germline V gene as SGHTA and FQGNSA. The germline ends are 11 bases apart after V is trimmed by 5 bases and J by 1 base. The CDR3 holds 14 amino acids from the cysteine to the phenylalanine. Only the CDR3 region is kept as DNA, spanning 42 bases read in frame from base 1. Where the CDR3 stops, the reference TRBV7-2 and TRBJ1-1 genes take over; the full variable domain is GAGVSQSPSNKVTEKGKDVELRCDPISGHTALYWYRQSLGQGLEFLIYFQGNSAPDKSGLPSDRFSAERTGGSVSTLTIQRTQQEDSAVYLCASSPDRENTEAFFGQGTRLTVV.